Following are 7 T cell receptor beta chains from one sample sequenced in a study of shared clonotypes between healthy human individuals. Sequenced by immunoSEQ multiplex PCR; TCRdb stores in-frame clones only, minus some. The data contain about 1.1 million clones, approximately 77% of them singletons. Sequenced input: memory CD4+ T cells from PBMCs. Specified subset: CD45RA-negative fraction. The source is a young man in good health. Some clones in this sample may be carry-over from other donors' samples.

This clone was recorded at least ten times. J is TRBJ1-5 and V is TRBV7-8; the D gene is possibly TRBD1 (5 bases). The V gene's germline CDR1 is SGHVS and CDR2 FQNEAQ. This CDR3 has 13 amino acids. Trimming removed 4 bases from V and 5 bases from J, with 9 bases in between. The CDR3 loop is CASSSWGDQPQHF. The CDR3 region has the DNA TGTGCCAGCAGCTCATGGGGGGATCAGCCCCAGCATTTT.

The chain recombines TRBV15 with TRBJ1-5, with TRBD1 as a possible D gene (5 bases). Germline-derived CDR1 and CDR2 are LNHNV and YYDKDF (reference sequence). This CDR3 is 13 amino acids long. The V and J ends lost 3 bases and 6 bases respectively, with 9 bases between them. CDR3 residues: CATSSVGRQPQHF. CDR3 coding DNA: TGTGCCACCAGCAGTGTGGGGCGTCAGCCCCAGCATTTT.

This rearrangement joins TRBV6-5 to TRBJ1-6; TRBD1 agrees at 9 bases. The germline gives CDR1 MNHEY, CDR2 SVGAGI. This CDR3 comprises 15 residues. V lost 6 bases and J lost 9; bases outside the gene matches: 9. The CDR3 bases are TGTGCCAGCAGATACCAGACAGGGGGGAGTTCACCCCTCCACTTT. Protein: CASRYQTGGSSPLHF.

The chain carries TRBV9 and TRBJ2-5; 9 bases agree with TRBD2. Germline V gene sequence: CDR1 SGDLS, CDR2 YYNGEE. The J segment lost 5 bases and the V segment lost 4 bases, leaving 12 bases of the junction unmatched. There are 16 residues in the CDR3. DNA for the CDR3: TGTGCCAGCAGCTTTGAGGCGAGCGGGAGGACGGAGACCCAGTACTTC. Its protein is CASSFEASGRTETQYF.

This clone was detected only a few times. The chain combines TRBV6-6 with TRBJ2-7; D remains ambiguous. The V and J ends lost 4 bases and 2 bases respectively, with 9 bases between them. Germline V lookup: CDR1 MNHNY, CDR2 SVGAGI (reference sequence). The CDR3 runs 13 residues. CDR3 loop: CASSLGFTYEQYF. CDR3 sequence (DNA): TGTGCCAGCAGTTTAGGGTTTACCTACGAGCAGTACTTC.

Only one count was recorded for this clone. The rearrangement uses TRBV28 and TRBJ2-7, with 8 bases identical to TRBD2. V trimming: 4 bases; J trimming: 0 bases; junction bases outside the gene matches: 8. Germline values: CDR1 MDHEN, CDR2 SYDVKM. The CDR3 totals 16 residues. CDR3 nucleotides: TGTGCCAGCAGTTCACGTCGCGGGGGGTACTCCTACGAGCAGTACTTC. This translates into CASSSRRGGYSYEQYF.

In this sample, this clone turned up once. This rearrangement joins TRBV27 to TRBJ2-2; D call uncertain. V was trimmed by 0 bases and J by 2 bases, leaving 16 bases between them. The CDR3 has 18 amino acids. In germline, CDR1 is MNHEY, CDR2 SMNVEV (reference sequence). CDR3 sequence reads: CASSLSIMGSLNTGELFF. The CDR3 region has the DNA TGTGCCAGCAGTTTATCGATAATGGGTTCCCTAAACACCGGGGAGCTGTTTTTT.